The 29 T cell receptor beta chains below were found in one sample sequenced in a study of blood T cells in healthy people across ages (dated by TCRdb to between 2014 and 2017). Libraries were built with 5' RACE. The sequencer was an Illumina HiSeq 2500. A second PCR of about 7 to 12 cycles was run with a J-beta primer mix and a sample-barcoded 5' primer. In TCRdb, the public reads were trimmed at Q25 with fastp and aligned with MiXCR, with productive beta chains retained. A single entry per CDR3 protein holds the most common genes and DNA from its merged rows. This sample holds hundreds of thousands of distinct CDR3 sequences; 49% were observed only once. 25% to 35% of the sample is held by the ten biggest clonotypes. Input material: blood. These receptor sequences come from a woman aged 55-69 years in good health.

This clonotype occurred a few times. A read error may account for a junction end that differs from germline. V gene TRBV12-3 or TRBV12-4 combines with J gene TRBJ2-3; possibly TRBD2 for D (5 bases). The CDR3 consists of 16 residues. CDR3 bases: TGTGCCAGCAGCCCATCAAGCGGAGTGAACACAGATGCGCAGTATTTT. This sequence encodes CASSPSSGVNTDAQYF.

This chain connects TRBV7-2 to TRBJ2-7; D might be TRBD2 (7 bases). Germline V CDR1 and CDR2: SGHTA, FQGNSA. V was pared by 4 bases and J by 5 bases, with 15 bases between. The CDR3 spans 14 residues. The CDR3 coding sequence is TGTGCCAGCAGCTCTCAGAGGGGGGGGCACGAGCAGTACTTC. This gives the protein CASSSQRGGHEQYF.

This clonotype was seen a handful of times. This chain uses TRBV7-7 with TRBJ2-5, with TRBD2 matching over 14 bases. The V gene end was trimmed by 4 bases and the J gene end by 5 bases; junction bases not matched to a gene: 6. CDR1 is SSHAT, CDR2 FNYEAQ, per germline (reference sequence). The CDR3 runs to 16 residues. Here the CDR3 DNA reads TGTGCCAGCAGCTCCCGACTAGCGGGAGGGACGGAGACCCAGTACTTC. Translation gives CASSSRLAGGTETQYF.

This clonotype has just a few counts. This chain connects TRBV20-1 to TRBJ1-2, with D hard to call. This CDR3 contains 13 residues. The V end lost 0 bases, the J end lost 6 bases, and 11 bases lay between the germline ends. Germline assignment: CDR1 DFQATT and CDR2 SNEGSKA (reference sequence). This chain's CDR3 is CSARDRHSNGYTF. The CDR3 coding sequence is TGCAGTGCTAGAGATCGGCACAGTAATGGCTACACCTTC.

The chain couples TRBV18 to TRBJ1-1; D not resolved. The CDR3 runs to 13 residues. V lost 4 bases and J lost 1, with 7 bases in between. In germline, CDR1 is KGHSH, CDR2 LQKENI. The CDR3 spells CASSLDQNTEAFF. The CDR3, as DNA: TGTGCCAGCTCACTCGACCAGAACACTGAAGCTTTCTTT.

The J gene is TRBJ1-5, the V gene TRBV20-1; TRBD1 is a possible D gene (5 bases). The CDR3 loop spans 15 amino acids. In germline, CDR1 is DFQATT, CDR2 SNEGSKA (reference sequence). V dropped 4 bases and J dropped 7 bases, with 20 bases sitting between them. The CDR3 spells CSAISVRVIGQPQHF. CDR3 in DNA: TGCAGTGCTATTTCGGTCAGGGTGATCGGCCAGCCCCAGCATTTT.

V and J are TRBV4-3 and TRBJ2-7; 7 bases match TRBD2. Germline V gene data show CDR1 as LGHNA and CDR2 as YSLEER. Germline trimming cut 0 bases from V and 2 bases from J; bases unmatched to any gene: 4. This CDR3 is built from 15 residues. This chain's CDR3 is CASSQENGRTYEQYF. CDR3 nucleotide sequence: TGCGCCAGCAGCCAAGAGAACGGGAGGACCTACGAGCAGTACTTC.

This clonotype has just one count. The chain joins TRBV24-1 to TRBJ2-1, with D possibly being TRBD1 (6 bases). TRBJ2-7 explains the end of the DNA better; the J call may be wrong. The V gene's germline CDR1 is KGHDR and CDR2 SFDVKD. The CDR3 is made up of 16 amino acids. As DNA, the CDR3 is TGTGCCACCAGTGATTTCAGGGCAGGGGCATACAATGAGCAGTACTTC. As protein: CATSDFRAGAYNEQYF.

This clonotype came up a few times. The rearrangement links TRBV4-3 to TRBJ2-7; D unresolved. The V end lost 1 base, the J end lost 3 bases, and 13 bases lay between the germline ends. The CDR3 length is 15 residues. CDR1 and CDR2 (germline): LGHNA, YSLEER. CDR3 amino acids: CASSQGVSSHYEQYF. The DNA of the CDR3 is TGCGCCAGCAGCCAAGGCGTGAGCTCCCACTACGAGCAGTACTTC.

This clonotype was observed a handful of times. The V and J genes are TRBV3-1 and TRBJ2-7; 8 nucleotides line up with TRBD2. V dropped 2 bases and J dropped 2; count of bases not matched to a gene: 5. Looked up from germline, CDR1 is LGHDT and CDR2 is YNNKEL (reference sequence). This CDR3 region has 15 residues. The CDR3 spells CASSQFIAGPYEQYF. The CDR3 DNA sequence: TGTGCCAGCAGCCAATTCATAGCGGGGCCCTACGAGCAGTACTTC.

The chain uses TRBV20-1 and TRBJ2-7; 11 positions agree with TRBD2. The trim removed 3 bases at V and 6 bases at J, leaving 10 bases unmatched. The CDR3 spans 15 residues. The V gene's germline CDR1 is DFQATT and CDR2 SNEGSKA (reference sequence). The CDR3 DNA is TGCAGTGCTAGCCCTTCAGCACTAGCGGGAGCCGAGCAGTACTTC. It translates to CSASPSALAGAEQYF.

The V gene is TRBV15, the J gene TRBJ2-6; D is unresolved. The germline V and J ends were trimmed by 0 bases and 0 bases, with 9 bases remaining between them. CDR1 and CDR2 (germline): LNHNV, YYDKDF (reference sequence). The CDR3 is made up of 17 amino acids. The CDR3 here is CATSRDKRRSGANVLTF. CDR3 DNA: TGTGCCACCAGCAGAGATAAGCGACGCTCTGGGGCCAACGTCCTGACTTTC.

The rearrangement links TRBV12-3 or TRBV12-4 to TRBJ1-1; perhaps TRBD1 as D (6 bases). This CDR3 has 15 residues. The V and J ends lost 2 bases and 3 bases respectively, with 13 bases between them. CDR3 bases: TGTGCCAGCAGTTTATTTAGGGACACAGACACTGAAGCTTTCTTT. As protein: CASSLFRDTDTEAFF.

In its sample, this clonotype was seen a few times. V and J are TRBV29-1 and TRBJ2-7; tentative D call: TRBD2 (6 bases). V was pared by 3 bases and J by 5 bases, with 14 bases between. Germline CDR1 reads SQVTM; CDR2 reads ANQGSEA. The CDR3 contains 13 residues. Here the CDR3 reads CSVERGSQDEQYF. CDR3 DNA sequence: TGCAGCGTTGAGCGGGGAAGTCAGGACGAGCAGTACTTC.

This rearrangement joins TRBV3-1 to TRBJ2-1; D could derive from TRBD1 or TRBD2 (5 bases each). The CDR3 consists of 16 residues. The V and J ends lost 2 bases and 8 bases respectively, with 19 bases between them. Germline V gene lookup returns CDR1 LGHDT and CDR2 YNNKEL (reference sequence). The CDR3 loop reads CASSQPGTARPHEQFF. CDR3 DNA: TGTGCCAGCAGCCAACCCGGGACCGCAAGGCCTCATGAGCAGTTCTTC.

In this sample, this clonotype turned up many times. This sequence joins TRBV7-2 and TRBJ2-7, with 11 bases identical to TRBD2. Germline CDR1 reads SGHTA; CDR2 reads FQGNSA. This CDR3 is built from 16 residues. The V segment lost 0 bases and the J segment 0 bases; nucleotides outside the gene matches: 1. CDR3 nucleotide sequence: TGTGCCAGCAGCTTAGCAGGGACTAGCGGCTCCTACGAGCAGTACTTC. It translates to CASSLAGTSGSYEQYF.

The chain combines TRBV7-6 with TRBJ2-3; D is ambiguous. The length of the CDR3 is 14 residues. The V and J ends lost 5 bases and 5 bases respectively, with 14 bases between them. Germline-derived CDR1 and CDR2 are SGHVS and FNYEAQ. The CDR3 region is CASSVGPPGDTQYF. CDR3 bases: TGTGCCAGCAGCGTAGGTCCGCCGGGAGATACGCAGTATTTT.

This clonotype showed up just a few times. The chain recombines TRBV20-1 with TRBJ1-2; D perhaps matches TRBD1 (6 bases). V lost 8 bases and J lost 2, with 12 bases in between. The CDR3 runs 12 residues. Germline CDR1 DFQATT, CDR2 SNEGSKA (reference sequence). CDR3 bases: TGCAGTCAGACAGGACCGAACTATGGCTACACCTTC. The encoded protein is CSQTGPNYGYTF.

This clonotype turned up a few times. The chain employs TRBV7-9 and TRBJ1-2; D not resolved. V lost 3 bases, J lost 4 bases, and 9 bases lay in between. Germline loops: CDR1 SEHNR, CDR2 FQNEAQ (reference sequence). The CDR3 loop spans 13 amino acids. In DNA form, the CDR3 reads TGTGCCAGCAGCTTTACTTCAGCCTATGGCTACACCTTC. Protein product: CASSFTSAYGYTF.

The chain employs TRBV10-3 and TRBJ2-5, with D unclear. The end of the DNA is better explained by TRBJ2-7, so the J call may be wrong. The CDR3 has 15 residues. The germline CDR1 and CDR2 sequences are ENHRY and SYGVKD. This CDR3 is CAISELRATAYEQYF. CDR3 coding DNA: TGTGCCATCAGTGAGTTGCGAGCTACCGCCTACGAGCAGTACTTC.

The rearrangement uses TRBV20-1 and TRBJ2-5, with unresolved D. The CDR3 totals 12 residues. Germline V gene data show CDR1 as DFQATT and CDR2 as SNEGSKA (reference sequence). The V end lost 0 bases, the J end lost 3 bases, and 5 bases lay between the germline ends. CDR3 loop: CSARDHEETQYF. CDR3 coding DNA: TGCAGTGCTAGAGACCATGAAGAGACCCAGTACTTC.

CDR3 region: CSVDGTGTREQYF. In DNA form, the CDR3 reads TGCAGCGTTGATGGGACAGGGACTCGCGAGCAGTACTTC. This sequence joins TRBV29-1 and TRBJ2-7, with TRBD1 matching over 9 bases. This CDR3 spans 13 amino acids. V lost 3 bases, J lost 6 bases, and 6 bases stayed unmatched. Germline CDR1 SQVTM, CDR2 ANQGSEA.

This clonotype was counted once. The rearrangement links TRBV6-5 to TRBJ2-2; D is undetermined. The CDR3 totals 15 residues. Germline lookup yields CDR1 MNHEY and CDR2 SVGAGI. Trimming shortened V by 2 bases and J by 0 bases, and 7 bases separated the two germline ends. This chain's CDR3 is CASSYQPSNTGELFF. As DNA, the CDR3 is TGTGCCAGCAGTTACCAGCCTTCGAACACCGGGGAGCTGTTTTTT.

The chain has TRBV4-2 and TRBJ1-4; TRBD1 aligns across 7 bases. V lost 4 bases and J lost 4; bases outside the gene matches: 9. This CDR3 has 16 amino acids. Looked up from germline, CDR1 is LGHNA and CDR2 is YNFKEQ. The CDR3 loop is CASSRSPTGVNEKLFF. CDR3 nucleotides: TGTGCCAGCAGCCGATCGCCCACAGGGGTTAATGAAAAACTGTTTTTT.

The V and J genes are TRBV20-1 and TRBJ2-1; unclear D gene. The germline V gene encodes CDR1 DFQATT and CDR2 SNEGSKA (reference sequence). CDR3 size: 13 residues. Between the trimmed V and J ends, which lost 5 bases and 2 bases, there was a span of 10 bases. Here the CDR3 reads CSAGGGTYNEQFF. Here the CDR3 DNA reads TGCAGTGCTGGCGGCGGAACCTACAATGAGCAGTTCTTC.

This clonotype showed up just a few times. The V call is TRBV12-5, the J call TRBJ1-1; 7 nucleotides match TRBD1. J was trimmed by 11 bases and V by 1 base; bases with no gene match: 7. Germline V lookup: CDR1 LGHNT, CDR2 FRNRAP. This CDR3 region has 13 residues. The CDR3 reads CASGLAMGQPAFF. The CDR3 DNA is TGTGCTAGTGGTTTGGCGATGGGACAGCCGGCTTTCTTT.

This chain joins TRBV21-1 and TRBJ2-5. TRBV21-1 is recorded as a pseudogene. This CDR3 is built from 15 residues. The CDR3 DNA is TGTGCCAGCAGCAAAGCACCGGGGTACCAAGAGACCCAGTACTTC. This translates into CASSKAPGYQETQYF.

The J gene is TRBJ2-1, the V gene TRBV20-1; D is possibly TRBD1 (5 bases). The CDR3 has 12 amino acids. The V and J ends lost 4 bases and 5 bases respectively, with 9 bases between them. The germline V gene encodes CDR1 DFQATT and CDR2 SNEGSKA (reference sequence). In DNA, the CDR3 is TGCAGTGCTATTTCAGGGAACAATGAGCAGTTCTTC. It yields the protein CSAISGNNEQFF.

This clonotype has a handful of counts. The chain uses TRBV6-6 and TRBJ2-4, with 9 bases identical to TRBD1. The CDR3 length is 15 residues. Per germline, CDR1 MNHNY and CDR2 SVGAGI (reference sequence). The trim removed 6 bases at V and 3 bases at J, leaving 6 bases unmatched. CDR3 coding DNA: TGTGCCAGCAGGACAGGGGGATACAACAAAAACATTCAGTACTTC. The encoded protein is CASRTGGYNKNIQYF.